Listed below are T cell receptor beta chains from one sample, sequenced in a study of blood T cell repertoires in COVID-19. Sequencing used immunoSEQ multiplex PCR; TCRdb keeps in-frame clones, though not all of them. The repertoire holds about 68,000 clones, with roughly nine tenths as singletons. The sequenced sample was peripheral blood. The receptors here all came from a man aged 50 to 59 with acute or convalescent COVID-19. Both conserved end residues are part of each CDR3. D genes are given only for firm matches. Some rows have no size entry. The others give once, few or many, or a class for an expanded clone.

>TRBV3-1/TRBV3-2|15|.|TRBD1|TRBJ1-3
TGTGCCAGCAGCCGAATGACAGGGGCTGGAAACACCATATATTTT
CASSRMTGAGNTIYF
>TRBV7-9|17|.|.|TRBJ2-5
TGTGCCAGCAGCTATCCTAGTGCGGCAGCAATACAAGAGACCCAGTACTTC
CASSYPSAAAIQETQYF
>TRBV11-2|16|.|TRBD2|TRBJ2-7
TGTGCCAGCAGCCCCAGGGTCTGGACTAGCGGCTACGAGCAGTACTTC
CASSPRVWTSGYEQYF
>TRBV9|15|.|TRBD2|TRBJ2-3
TGTGCCAGCAGCGTAGTGGCGGGGGGGGCAGATACGCAGTATTTT
CASSVVAGGADTQYF
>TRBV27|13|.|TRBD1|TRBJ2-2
TGTGCCAGCAGACGACAGGGGGCCGGGGAGCTGTTTTTT
CASRRQGAGELFF
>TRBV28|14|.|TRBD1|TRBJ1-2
TGTGCCAGCAGTTCCTTCGGACAGGGCGATGGCTACACCTTC
CASSSFGQGDGYTF
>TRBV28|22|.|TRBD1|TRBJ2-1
TGTGCCAGCAGTTTATTACAGTCGGGACAGGGGGTCGGCGGGTGGTCCTACAATGAGCAGTTCTTC
CASSLLQSGQGVGGWSYNEQFF
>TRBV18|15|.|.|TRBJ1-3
TGTGCCAGCTCACCGGCACAGGGTTCTGGAAACACCATATATTTT
CASSPAQGSGNTIYF
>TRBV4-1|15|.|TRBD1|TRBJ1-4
TGCGCCAGCAGCCAAGCCGGGACAGGGCGAGAAAAACTGTTTTTT
CASSQAGTGREKLFF
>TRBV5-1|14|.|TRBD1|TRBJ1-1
TGCGCCAGCACCGTCGGACAGGGAGGGACTGAAGCTTTCTTT
CASTVGQGGTEAFF
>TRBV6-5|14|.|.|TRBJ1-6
TGTGCCAGCAGTTGGGCAGGGGTAGATTCACCCCTCCACTTT
CASSWAGVDSPLHF
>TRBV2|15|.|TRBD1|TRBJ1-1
TGTGCCAGCAGCCGGGACAGGGTTAGTGAAACTGAAGCTTTCTTT
CASSRDRVSETEAFF
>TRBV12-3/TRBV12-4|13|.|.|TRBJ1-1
TGTGCCAGCAGTTTAGTCGGGAACACTGAAGCTTTCTTT
CASSLVGNTEAFF
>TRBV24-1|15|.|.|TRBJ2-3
TGTGCCACCAGTGAGCCGGGACAAAGTACAGATACGCAGTATTTT
CATSEPGQSTDTQYF
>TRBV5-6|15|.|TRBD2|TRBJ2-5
TGTGCCAGCAGCTTGGATAGCGGGAACCAAGAGACCCAGTACTTC
CASSLDSGNQETQYF
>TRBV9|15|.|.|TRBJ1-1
TGTGCCAGCAGCGTAGAAGCGGGCTGGGGCACTGAAGCTTTCTTT
CASSVEAGWGTEAFF
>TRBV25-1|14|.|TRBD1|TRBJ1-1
TGTGCCAGCAGGGACAGGGGTCGGAACACTGAAGCTTTCTTT
CASRDRGRNTEAFF
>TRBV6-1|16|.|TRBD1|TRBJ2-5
TGTGCCAGCAGTGAGGTGGGACAGGGGCCCCAAGAGACCCAGTACTTC
CASSEVGQGPQETQYF
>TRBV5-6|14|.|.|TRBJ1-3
TGTGCCAGCAGCTTGGGACAGTCTGGAAACACCATATATTTT
CASSLGQSGNTIYF
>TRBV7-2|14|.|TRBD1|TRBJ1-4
TGTGCCAGCAGTTTAAACAGGGGGAATGAAAAACTGTTTTTT
CASSLNRGNEKLFF
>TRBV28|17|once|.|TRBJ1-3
TGTGCCAGCAGTAAGTGGACAGCCCGAAGCTCTGGAAACACCATATATTTT
CASSKWTARSSGNTIYF
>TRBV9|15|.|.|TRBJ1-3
TGTGCCAGCAGCGCTTTAGACAGATCTGGAAACACCATATATTTT
CASSALDRSGNTIYF
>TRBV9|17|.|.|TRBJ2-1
TGTGCCAGCAGCGTAGCGATCGGGACTGAATACTACAATGAGCAGTTCTTC
CASSVAIGTEYYNEQFF
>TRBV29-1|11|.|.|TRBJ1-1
TGCAGCCTCGGGGGGAACACTGAAGCTTTCTTT
CSLGGNTEAFF
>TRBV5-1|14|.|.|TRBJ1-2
TGCGCCAGCAGCTTGCCAGGAAATTTATTTGGCTACACCTTC
CASSLPGNLFGYTF
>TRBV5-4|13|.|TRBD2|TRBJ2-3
TGTGCCAGCGGATCGGCTAGCGGAGATACGCAGTATTTT
CASGSASGDTQYF
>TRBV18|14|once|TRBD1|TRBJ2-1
TGTGCCAGCTCAAGCGGACAGGGGGTCGGTGAGCAGTTCTTC
CASSSGQGVGEQFF
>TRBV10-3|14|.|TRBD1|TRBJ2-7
TGTGCCATCAGGTTCGGGACAGGACCCTACGAGCAGTACTTC
CAIRFGTGPYEQYF
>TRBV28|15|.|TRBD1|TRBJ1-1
TGTGCCAGCAGTACCTCCGGGACAGCCAACACTGAAGCTTTCTTT
CASSTSGTANTEAFF
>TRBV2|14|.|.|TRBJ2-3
TGTGCCAGCAGTGAAAGTAACTCCCCAGATACGCAGTATTTT
CASSESNSPDTQYF
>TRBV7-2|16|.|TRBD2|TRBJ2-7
TGTGCCAGCAGCCCGGGAGGGACTAGCGGGACCTACGAGCAGTACTTC
CASSPGGTSGTYEQYF
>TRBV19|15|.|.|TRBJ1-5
TGTGCCAGTAGTCTAGACCAGGGGCAGGAACAGCCCCAGCATTTT
CASSLDQGQEQPQHF
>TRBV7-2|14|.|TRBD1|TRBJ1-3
TGTGCCAGCAGCTTTGGGACAGCTGGAAACACCATATATTTT
CASSFGTAGNTIYF
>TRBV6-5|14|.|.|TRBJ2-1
TGTGCCAGCAGTTACGATCTAGTCAATAATGAGCAGTTCTTC
CASSYDLVNNEQFF
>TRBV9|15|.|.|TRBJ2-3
TGTGCCAGCAGCGTATCGGCTAGCCGGGGTGATACGCAGTATTTT
CASSVSASRGDTQYF
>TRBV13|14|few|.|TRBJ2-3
TGTGCCAGCAGCTTAGCGGACAACACAGATACGCAGTATTTT
CASSLADNTDTQYF
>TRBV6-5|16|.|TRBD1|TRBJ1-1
TGTGCCAGCAGTTACTCCCTGGACAGGGCTAACACTGAAGCTTTCTTT
CASSYSLDRANTEAFF
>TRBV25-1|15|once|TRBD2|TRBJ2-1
TGTGCCAGCAGTGATTGGCTAGCGGGGAACAATGAGCAGTTCTTC
CASSDWLAGNNEQFF
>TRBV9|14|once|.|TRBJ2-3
TGTGCCAGCAGCGTAGGGCTAGGTGCGGATACGCAGTATTTT
CASSVGLGADTQYF
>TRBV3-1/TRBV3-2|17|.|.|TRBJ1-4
TGTGCCAGCAGCCCTCAAGCAGGCCAGGGGATGGAGGAAAAACTGTTTTTT
CASSPQAGQGMEEKLFF